This T cell receptor beta chain derives from a study of blood T cell repertoires in COVID-19. Study as a whole: Samples representing acute and convalescent COVID-19 were sourced from the United States, Italy and Spain. T cells, B-cell-depleted T cells, or PBMCs provided the cDNA or gDNA that served as material.

V was cut by 7 bases and J by 5 bases, with 5 bases left in between. The CDR3 extends over 11 amino acids. In germline, CDR1 is LGHDT, CDR2 YNNKEL (reference sequence). Authors' data handling: Amplification of reference gene primers was used by the study to estimate nucleated cell counts. Here immunoSEQ multiplex PCR was the method, and the copy in TCRdb shows in-frame clones only, minus some. V and J calls and clone size are copied from that table; D and trimming were computed from the DNA. This sample has roughly 190,000 clones, with over 75% found just once. The material sequenced was peripheral blood. This chain uses TRBV3-1 (or the pseudogene TRBV3-2) with TRBJ2-2; D remains unclear. This TCR was recovered from a man in his forties or fifties with acute or convalescent COVID-19. CDR3 in amino acids: CASTTTGELFF. The CDR3 nucleotides read TGTGCCAGCACCACAACCGGGGAGCTGTTTTTT.